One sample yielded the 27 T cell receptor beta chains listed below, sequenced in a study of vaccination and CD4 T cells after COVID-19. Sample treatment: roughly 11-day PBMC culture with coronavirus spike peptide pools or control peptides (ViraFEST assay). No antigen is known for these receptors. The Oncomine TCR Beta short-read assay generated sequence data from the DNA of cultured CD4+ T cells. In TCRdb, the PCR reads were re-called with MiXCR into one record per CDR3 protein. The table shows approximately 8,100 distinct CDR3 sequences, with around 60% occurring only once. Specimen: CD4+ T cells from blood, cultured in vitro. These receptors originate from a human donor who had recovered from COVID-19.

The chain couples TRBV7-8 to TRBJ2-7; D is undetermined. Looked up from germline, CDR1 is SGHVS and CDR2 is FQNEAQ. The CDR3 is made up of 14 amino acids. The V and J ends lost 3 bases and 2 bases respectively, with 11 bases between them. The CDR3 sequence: CASSFLMGTYEQYF. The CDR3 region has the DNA TGTGCCAGCAGCTTTCTCATGGGGACCTACGAGCAGTACTTC.

Here the CDR3 DNA reads TGTGCCAGCAGATTGGGTCGGGCCAGCTCCTACAATGAGCAGTTCTTC. This codes for CASRLGRASSYNEQFF. This chain uses TRBV27 with TRBJ2-1; D remains ambiguous. Germline V gene sequence: CDR1 MNHEY, CDR2 SMNVEV (reference sequence). This CDR3 has 16 amino acids. V lost 6 bases to trimming and J lost 0 bases, with 15 bases between them.

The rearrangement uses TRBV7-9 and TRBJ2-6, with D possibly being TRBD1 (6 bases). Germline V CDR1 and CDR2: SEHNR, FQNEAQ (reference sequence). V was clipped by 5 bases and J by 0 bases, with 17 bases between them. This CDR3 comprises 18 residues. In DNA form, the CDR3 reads TGTGCCAGCAGCCCTTTACAGGGCCGTTCCTCTGGGGCCAACGTCCTGACTTTC. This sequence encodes CASSPLQGRSSGANVLTF. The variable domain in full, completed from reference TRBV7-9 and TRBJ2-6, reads DTGVSQNPRHKITKRGQNVTFRCDPISEHNRLYWYRQTLGQGPEFLTYFQNEAQLEKSRLLSDRFSAERPKGSFSTLEIQRTEQGDSAMYLCASSPLQGRSSGANVLTFGAGSRLTVL.

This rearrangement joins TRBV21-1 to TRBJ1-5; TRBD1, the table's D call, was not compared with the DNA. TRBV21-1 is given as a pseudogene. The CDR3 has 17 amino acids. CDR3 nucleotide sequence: TGTGCCAGCAGGACCTGGGGGGACAGGGGTGACAATCAGCCCCAGCATTTT. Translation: CASRTWGDRGDNQPQHF.

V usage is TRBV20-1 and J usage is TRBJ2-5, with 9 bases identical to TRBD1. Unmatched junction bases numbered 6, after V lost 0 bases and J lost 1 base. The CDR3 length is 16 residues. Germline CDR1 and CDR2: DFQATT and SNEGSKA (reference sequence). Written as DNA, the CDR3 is TGCAGTGCTAGAGAAAAATACAGGGGGCCCCAAGAGACCCAGTACTTC. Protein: CSAREKYRGPQETQYF.

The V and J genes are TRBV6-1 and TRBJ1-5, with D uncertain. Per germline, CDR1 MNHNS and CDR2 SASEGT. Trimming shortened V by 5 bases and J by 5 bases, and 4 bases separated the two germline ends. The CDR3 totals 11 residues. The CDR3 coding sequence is TGTGCCAGCAGTAATGATCAGCCCCAGCATTTT. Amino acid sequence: CASSNDQPQHF.

CDR3 loop: CASSPVASGGVSYNEQFF. CDR3 sequence (DNA): TGTGCCAGCAGCCCGGTGGCTAGCGGGGGGGTCTCCTACAATGAGCAGTTCTTC. V is TRBV7-3 and J is TRBJ2-1; 12 positions agree with TRBD2. Germline V gene data show CDR1 as SGHTA and CDR2 as FQGTGA. Germline trimming cut 5 bases from V and 0 bases from J; bases unmatched to any gene: 8. There are 18 residues in the CDR3.

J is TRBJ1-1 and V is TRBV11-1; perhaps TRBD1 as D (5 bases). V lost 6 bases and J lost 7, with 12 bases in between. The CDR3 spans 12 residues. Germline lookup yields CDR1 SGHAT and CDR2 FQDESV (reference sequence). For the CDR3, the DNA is TGTGCCAGCAGATCGGAGGGGTTTGAAGCTTTCTTT. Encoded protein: CASRSEGFEAFF.

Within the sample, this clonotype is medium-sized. The CDR3 here is CSAPARGNEQYF. The CDR3 bases are TGCAGTGCTCCTGCCCGGGGGAACGAGCAGTACTTC. This chain links TRBV20-1 with TRBJ2-7; tentative D call: TRBD2 (6 bases). The CDR3 is 12 residues long. Germline CDR1 and CDR2: DFQATT and SNEGSKA (reference sequence). V was cut by 5 bases and J by 5 bases, with 13 bases left in between.

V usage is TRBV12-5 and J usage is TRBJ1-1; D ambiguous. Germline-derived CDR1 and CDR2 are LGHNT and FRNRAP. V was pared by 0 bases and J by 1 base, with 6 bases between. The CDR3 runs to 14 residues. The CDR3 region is CASGLVQPNTEAFF. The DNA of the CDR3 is TGTGCTAGTGGTTTGGTACAGCCGAACACTGAAGCTTTCTTT.

CDR3 sequence: CASSASGTYNEQFF. DNA for the CDR3: TGTGCCAGCAGCGCTAGCGGGACCTACAATGAGCAGTTCTTC. V gene TRBV28 combines with J gene TRBJ2-1, with 9 bases fitting TRBD2. From germline, CDR1 is MDHEN and CDR2 SYDVKM. Unmatched junction bases numbered 2, after V lost 6 bases and J lost 2 bases. The CDR3 is 14 residues long.

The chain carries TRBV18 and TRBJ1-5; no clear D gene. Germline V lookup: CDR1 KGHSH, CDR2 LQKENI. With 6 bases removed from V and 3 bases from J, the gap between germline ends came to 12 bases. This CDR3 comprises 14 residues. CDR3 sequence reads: CASSLDVNNQPQHF. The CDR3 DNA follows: TGTGCCAGCTCCCTAGACGTTAACAATCAGCCCCAGCATTTT.

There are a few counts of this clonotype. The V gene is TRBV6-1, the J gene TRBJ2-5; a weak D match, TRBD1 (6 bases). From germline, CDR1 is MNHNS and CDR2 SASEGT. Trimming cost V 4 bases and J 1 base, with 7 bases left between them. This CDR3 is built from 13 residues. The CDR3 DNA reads TGTGCCAGCAGTGGACAGGCCCAAGAGACCCAGTACTTC. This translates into CASSGQAQETQYF.

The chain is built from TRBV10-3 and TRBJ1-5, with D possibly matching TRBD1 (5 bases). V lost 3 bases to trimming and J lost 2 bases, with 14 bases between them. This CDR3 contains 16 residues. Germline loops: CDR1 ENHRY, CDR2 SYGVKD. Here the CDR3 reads CAISEGDGGGNQPQHF. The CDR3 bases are TGTGCCATCAGTGAAGGGGACGGGGGAGGCAATCAGCCCCAGCATTTT.

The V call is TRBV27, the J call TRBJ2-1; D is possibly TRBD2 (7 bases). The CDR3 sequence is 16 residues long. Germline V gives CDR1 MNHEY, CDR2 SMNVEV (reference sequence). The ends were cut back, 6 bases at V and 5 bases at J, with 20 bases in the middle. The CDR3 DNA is TGTGCCAGCAGGAGGGGGGGGTGGGAGAGGAACAATGAGCAGTTCTTC. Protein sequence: CASRRGGWERNNEQFF.

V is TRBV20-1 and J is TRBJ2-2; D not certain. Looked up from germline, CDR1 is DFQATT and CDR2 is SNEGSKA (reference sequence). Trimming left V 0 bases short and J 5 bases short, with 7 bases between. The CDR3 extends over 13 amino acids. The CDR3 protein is CSARDFTTGELFF. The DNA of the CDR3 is TGCAGTGCTAGAGATTTTACAACCGGGGAGCTGTTTTTT.

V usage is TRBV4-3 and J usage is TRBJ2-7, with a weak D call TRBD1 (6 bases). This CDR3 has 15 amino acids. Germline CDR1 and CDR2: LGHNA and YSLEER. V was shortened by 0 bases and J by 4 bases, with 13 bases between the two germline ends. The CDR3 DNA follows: TGCGCCAGCAGCCAAGACAGGGGTGGCTTTTACGAGCAGTACTTC. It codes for CASSQDRGGFYEQYF.

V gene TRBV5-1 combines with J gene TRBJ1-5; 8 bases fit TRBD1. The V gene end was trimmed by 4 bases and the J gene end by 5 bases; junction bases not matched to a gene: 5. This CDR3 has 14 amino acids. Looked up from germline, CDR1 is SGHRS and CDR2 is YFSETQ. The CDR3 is CASSRGQGDQPQHF. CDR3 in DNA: TGCGCCAGCAGCCGTGGACAGGGCGATCAGCCCCAGCATTTT. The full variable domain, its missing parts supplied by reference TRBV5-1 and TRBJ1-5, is KAGVTQTPRYLIKTRGQQVTLSCSPISGHRSVSWYQQTPGQGLQFLFEYFSETQRNKGNFPGRFSGRQFSNSRSEMNVSTLELGDSALYLCASSRGQGDQPQHFGDGTRLSIL.

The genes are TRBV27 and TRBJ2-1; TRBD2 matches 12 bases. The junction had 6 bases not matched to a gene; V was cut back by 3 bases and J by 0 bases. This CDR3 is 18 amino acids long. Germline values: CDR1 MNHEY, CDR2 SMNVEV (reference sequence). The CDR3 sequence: CASSFGLAGPSSYNEQFF. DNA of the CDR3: TGTGCCAGCAGTTTCGGACTAGCGGGACCGAGCTCCTACAATGAGCAGTTCTTC.

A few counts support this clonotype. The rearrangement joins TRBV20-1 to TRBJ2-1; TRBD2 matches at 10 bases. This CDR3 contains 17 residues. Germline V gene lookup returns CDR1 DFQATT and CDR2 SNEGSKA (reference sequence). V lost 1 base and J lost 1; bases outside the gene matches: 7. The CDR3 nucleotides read TGCAGTGCTAGAGGTAGAGCGGGAGGGCCTTCCTACAATGAGCAGTTCTTC. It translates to CSARGRAGGPSYNEQFF.

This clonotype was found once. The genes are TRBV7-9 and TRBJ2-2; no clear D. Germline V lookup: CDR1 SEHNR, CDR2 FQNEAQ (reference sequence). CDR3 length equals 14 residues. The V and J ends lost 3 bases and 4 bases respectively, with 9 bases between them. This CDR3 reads CASSLFKGTGELFF. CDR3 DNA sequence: TGTGCCAGCAGCTTGTTTAAGGGCACCGGGGAGCTGTTTTTT.

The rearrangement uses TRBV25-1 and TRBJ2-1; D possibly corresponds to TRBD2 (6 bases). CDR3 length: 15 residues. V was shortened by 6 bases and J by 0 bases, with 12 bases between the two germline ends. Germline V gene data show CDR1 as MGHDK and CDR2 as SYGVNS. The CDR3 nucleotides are TGTGCCAGCAGCGTTGGAGGGCGCTCCTACAATGAGCAGTTCTTC. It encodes CASSVGGRSYNEQFF.

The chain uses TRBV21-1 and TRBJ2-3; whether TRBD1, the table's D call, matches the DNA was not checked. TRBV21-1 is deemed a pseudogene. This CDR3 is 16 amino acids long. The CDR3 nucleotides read TGTGCCAGCAGCAAAGAATTAACGGGCCAGGGGGATACGCAGTATTTT. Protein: CASSKELTGQGDTQYF.

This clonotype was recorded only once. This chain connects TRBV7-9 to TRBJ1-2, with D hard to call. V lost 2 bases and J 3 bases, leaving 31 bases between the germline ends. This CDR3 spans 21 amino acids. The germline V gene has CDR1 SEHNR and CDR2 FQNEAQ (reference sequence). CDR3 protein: CASSLLDLEIYLASEDYGYTF. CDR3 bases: TGTGCCAGCAGCTTACTTGATTTGGAGATCTATTTAGCTTCGGAGGACTATGGCTACACCTTC.

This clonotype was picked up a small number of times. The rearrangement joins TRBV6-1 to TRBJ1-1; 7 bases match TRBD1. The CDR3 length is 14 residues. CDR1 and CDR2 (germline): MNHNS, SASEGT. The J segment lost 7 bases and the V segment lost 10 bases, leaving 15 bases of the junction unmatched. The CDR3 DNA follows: TGTGCCACCAATCAGGGGGGGCTGAAAAATGAAGCTTTCTTT. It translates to CATNQGGLKNEAFF.

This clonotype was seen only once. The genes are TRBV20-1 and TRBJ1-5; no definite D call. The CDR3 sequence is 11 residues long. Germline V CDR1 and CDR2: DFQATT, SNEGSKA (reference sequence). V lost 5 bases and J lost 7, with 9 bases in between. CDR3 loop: CSAGQGQPQHF. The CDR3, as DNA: TGCAGTGCTGGCCAAGGACAGCCCCAGCATTTT.

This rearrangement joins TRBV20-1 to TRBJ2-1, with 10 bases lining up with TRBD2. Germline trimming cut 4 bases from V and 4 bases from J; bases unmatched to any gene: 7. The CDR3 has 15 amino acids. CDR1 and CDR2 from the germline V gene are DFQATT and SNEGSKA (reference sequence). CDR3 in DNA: TGCAGTGCTATAAAACTAGCGGGGTTATACAATGAGCAGTTCTTC. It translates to CSAIKLAGLYNEQFF.